A selection of T cell receptor beta chains follows, all from one sample in a study of cytomegalovirus exposure and HLA in healthy donors. The assay was immunoSEQ multiplex PCR, and TCRdb's table has in-frame clones only and misses some. The sample holds around 400,000 clones, just over 85% seen once. The sequencing input was PBMCs. The receptor set was obtained from a woman aged 18-29 years in good health and CMV-seronegative. CDR3s include the opening cysteine and the closing phenylalanine or tryptophan. Each record gives: D gene, J gene, V gene, clone size, CDR3 protein, CDR3 DNA. A D gene is named only where the DNA matches it firmly. Size values are once, few and many counts, or a class for expanded clones, and some rows have none.

d_call: -; j_call: TRBJ1-1; v_call: TRBV7-9; clone_size: -; cdr3_aa: CASSLARGHVNTEAFF; cdr3_nt: TGTGCCAGCAGCTTAGCAAGGGGACATGTGAACACTGAAGCTTTCTTT
d_call: -; j_call: TRBJ2-5; v_call: TRBV2; clone_size: -; cdr3_aa: CASSETSGDQETQYF; cdr3_nt: TGTGCCAGCAGCGAAACCTCAGGGGACCAAGAGACCCAGTACTTC
d_call: TRBD2; j_call: TRBJ2-7; v_call: TRBV27; clone_size: once; cdr3_aa: CASSLYSGPSYEQYF; cdr3_nt: TGTGCCAGCAGTTTGTATAGCGGGCCCTCCTACGAGCAGTACTTC
d_call: -; j_call: TRBJ2-1; v_call: TRBV4-1; clone_size: -; cdr3_aa: CASSPWHSSANEQFF; cdr3_nt: TGCGCCAGCAGCCCCTGGCACAGCTCAGCCAATGAGCAGTTCTTC
d_call: -; j_call: TRBJ1-2; v_call: TRBV10-1; clone_size: -; cdr3_aa: CASSVPFRVGNVVYGYTF; cdr3_nt: TGCGCCAGCAGTGTTCCATTCAGGGTTGGGAATGTGGTCTATGGCTACACCTTC
d_call: -; j_call: TRBJ1-2; v_call: TRBV7-9; clone_size: -; cdr3_aa: CASSPRRDGYTF; cdr3_nt: TGTGCCAGCAGCCCCCGCCGGGATGGCTACACCTTC
d_call: TRBD1; j_call: TRBJ1-5; v_call: TRBV2; clone_size: -; cdr3_aa: CASKPTGEGQPQHF; cdr3_nt: TGTGCCAGCAAACCGACAGGGGAGGGACAGCCCCAGCATTTT
d_call: -; j_call: TRBJ1-2; v_call: TRBV6-5; clone_size: few; cdr3_aa: CASSSPGLPANYGYTF; cdr3_nt: TGTGCCAGCAGTTCCCCAGGCCTACCTGCTAACTATGGCTACACCTTC
d_call: -; j_call: TRBJ2-7; v_call: TRBV28; clone_size: -; cdr3_aa: CASSLGAGWTYEQYF; cdr3_nt: TGTGCCAGCAGTTTGGGGGCAGGCTGGACCTACGAGCAGTACTTC
d_call: -; j_call: TRBJ1-1; v_call: TRBV18; clone_size: once; cdr3_aa: CASFYLGGVHTEAFF; cdr3_nt: TGTGCCAGCTTTTATTTGGGAGGGGTTCACACTGAAGCTTTCTTT
d_call: -; j_call: TRBJ2-2; v_call: TRBV27; clone_size: -; cdr3_aa: CASSLVVGQGIAGELFF; cdr3_nt: TGTGCCAGCAGTTTGGTGGTGGGGCAGGGGATCGCCGGGGAGCTGTTTTTT
d_call: TRBD2; j_call: TRBJ2-7; v_call: TRBV18; clone_size: -; cdr3_aa: CASSPARGGLSEQYF; cdr3_nt: TGTGCCAGCTCACCTGCCCGGGGGGGCTTGAGCGAGCAGTACTTC
d_call: TRBD1; j_call: TRBJ1-5; v_call: TRBV5-5; clone_size: -; cdr3_aa: CASSLVGTEGQPQHF; cdr3_nt: TGTGCCAGCAGCTTGGTCGGGACAGAGGGCCAGCCCCAGCATTTT
d_call: TRBD2; j_call: TRBJ2-7; v_call: TRBV30; clone_size: -; cdr3_aa: CAWSELAAYEQYF; cdr3_nt: TGTGCCTGGAGCGAACTAGCGGCCTACGAGCAGTACTTC
d_call: TRBD1; j_call: TRBJ2-6; v_call: TRBV28; clone_size: -; cdr3_aa: CASSTGGASGANVLTF; cdr3_nt: TGTGCCAGCAGTACAGGGGGCGCCTCTGGGGCCAACGTCCTGACTTTC
d_call: TRBD1; j_call: TRBJ1-2; v_call: TRBV7-6; clone_size: once; cdr3_aa: CASSFGQGEGYTF; cdr3_nt: TGTGCCAGCAGCTTTGGACAGGGGGAAGGCTACACCTTC
d_call: TRBD1; j_call: TRBJ2-5; v_call: TRBV27; clone_size: once; cdr3_aa: CASSLDRGETQYF; cdr3_nt: TGTGCCAGCAGTTTAGACAGGGGAGAGACCCAGTACTTC
d_call: TRBD2; j_call: TRBJ2-1; v_call: TRBV18; clone_size: -; cdr3_aa: CASSPRKRGGSEEKQFF; cdr3_nt: TGTGCCAGCTCACCAAGGAAGCGGGGGGGCTCGGAAGAAAAGCAGTTCTTC
d_call: -; j_call: TRBJ2-2; v_call: TRBV11-2; clone_size: -; cdr3_aa: CASSFRGRELFF; cdr3_nt: TGTGCCAGCAGCTTTCGAGGGCGGGAGCTGTTTTTT
d_call: -; j_call: TRBJ2-7; v_call: TRBV11-2; clone_size: -; cdr3_aa: CASSLVAVLDEQYF; cdr3_nt: TGTGCCAGCAGCTTAGTCGCGGTTCTCGACGAGCAGTACTTC
d_call: -; j_call: TRBJ1-2; v_call: TRBV2; clone_size: few; cdr3_aa: CASRESLSNYGYTF; cdr3_nt: TGTGCCAGCAGAGAGTCCCTTTCGAACTATGGCTACACCTTC
d_call: -; j_call: TRBJ2-4; v_call: TRBV4-2; clone_size: -; cdr3_aa: CASSQLGLGDKNIQYF; cdr3_nt: TGTGCCAGCAGCCAGCTGGGCTTAGGGGACAAAAACATTCAGTACTTC
d_call: -; j_call: TRBJ2-6; v_call: TRBV4-1; clone_size: -; cdr3_aa: CASSQESLLRAGANVLTF; cdr3_nt: TGCGCCAGCAGCCAAGAGTCCCTCCTTAGAGCTGGGGCCAACGTCCTGACTTTC
d_call: TRBD1; j_call: TRBJ2-2; v_call: TRBV5-1; clone_size: -; cdr3_aa: CASSPPTGGYTGELFF; cdr3_nt: TGCGCCAGCAGCCCACCCACAGGGGGCTATACCGGGGAGCTGTTTTTT
d_call: -; j_call: TRBJ2-7; v_call: TRBV27; clone_size: -; cdr3_aa: CARRKEYEQYF; cdr3_nt: TGTGCCAGGAGGAAGGAATACGAGCAGTACTTC
d_call: -; j_call: TRBJ1-2; v_call: TRBV15; clone_size: -; cdr3_aa: CATSRDRGSNYGYTF; cdr3_nt: TGTGCCACCAGCAGAGATAGAGGCTCTAACTATGGCTACACCTTC
d_call: -; j_call: TRBJ2-5; v_call: TRBV18; clone_size: -; cdr3_aa: CASSPRLNQETQYF; cdr3_nt: TGTGCCAGCTCACCTCGACTTAACCAAGAGACCCAGTACTTC
d_call: TRBD1; j_call: TRBJ2-7; v_call: TRBV30; clone_size: -; cdr3_aa: CAWSRDRGWNF; cdr3_nt: TGTGCCTGGAGTAGAGACAGGGGATGGAACTTC
d_call: TRBD1; j_call: TRBJ1-2; v_call: TRBV6-6; clone_size: -; cdr3_aa: CASSYSKRDSNYGYTF; cdr3_nt: TGTGCCAGCAGTTACTCGAAGAGGGACAGTAACTATGGCTACACCTTC
d_call: TRBD2; j_call: TRBJ2-1; v_call: TRBV15; clone_size: -; cdr3_aa: CATSMGRELNEQFF; cdr3_nt: TGTGCCACCAGCATGGGGCGGGAGTTGAATGAGCAGTTCTTC
d_call: TRBD2; j_call: TRBJ2-7; v_call: TRBV11-2; clone_size: -; cdr3_aa: CASSGEPSGRALNEQYF; cdr3_nt: TGTGCCAGCAGCGGAGAACCTAGCGGGAGGGCCCTCAACGAGCAGTACTTC
d_call: -; j_call: TRBJ2-7; v_call: TRBV7-9; clone_size: -; cdr3_aa: CASSFGGASAYEQYF; cdr3_nt: TGTGCCAGCAGCTTCGGTGGGGCATCGGCCTACGAGCAGTACTTC
d_call: TRBD1; j_call: TRBJ2-3; v_call: TRBV6-6; clone_size: -; cdr3_aa: CASSGQGGTDTQYF; cdr3_nt: TGTGCCAGCAGCGGACAGGGGGGCACAGATACGCAGTATTTT
d_call: TRBD1; j_call: TRBJ2-7; v_call: TRBV18; clone_size: -; cdr3_aa: CASSPSLTGGSYEQYF; cdr3_nt: TGTGCCAGCTCACCCAGTTTGACAGGGGGAAGTTACGAGCAGTACTTC
d_call: TRBD1; j_call: TRBJ1-2; v_call: TRBV19; clone_size: -; cdr3_aa: CASSTGQGRMTF; cdr3_nt: TGTGCCAGTAGTACAGGACAGGGGCGTATGACCTTC
d_call: -; j_call: TRBJ1-1; v_call: TRBV28; clone_size: -; cdr3_aa: CASSSPRGGNTEAFF; cdr3_nt: TGTGCCAGCAGTTCCCCCAGAGGGGGAAACACTGAAGCTTTCTTT
d_call: -; j_call: TRBJ2-4; v_call: TRBV27; clone_size: -; cdr3_aa: CASSLAGLAKNIQYF; cdr3_nt: TGTGCCAGCAGTTTGGCGGGCTTAGCCAAAAACATTCAGTACTTC
d_call: -; j_call: TRBJ2-7; v_call: TRBV4-1; clone_size: -; cdr3_aa: CASSPGLLNNEQYF; cdr3_nt: TGCGCCAGCAGCCCCGGGTTACTAAACAACGAGCAGTACTTC
d_call: TRBD1; j_call: TRBJ2-7; v_call: TRBV12-5; clone_size: -; cdr3_aa: CASGLPPTGTYEQYF; cdr3_nt: TGTGCTAGTGGTTTGCCCCCGACAGGGACCTACGAGCAGTACTTC
d_call: TRBD2; j_call: TRBJ2-3; v_call: TRBV10-1; clone_size: -; cdr3_aa: CASSETSGISDTQYF; cdr3_nt: TGCGCCAGCAGTGAAACTAGCGGGATTTCAGATACGCAGTATTTT
d_call: TRBD1; j_call: TRBJ1-2; v_call: TRBV11-2; clone_size: -; cdr3_aa: CASSLTGTGGRGYTF; cdr3_nt: TGTGCCAGCAGCTTGACCGGGACAGGGGGCCGCGGCTACACCTTC
d_call: -; j_call: TRBJ2-1; v_call: TRBV5-1; clone_size: -; cdr3_aa: CASRGPTTSSYNEQFF; cdr3_nt: TGCGCCAGCAGGGGGCCAACTACGAGCTCCTACAATGAGCAGTTCTTC
d_call: TRBD2; j_call: TRBJ2-7; v_call: TRBV27; clone_size: -; cdr3_aa: CASNPSGRTPYEQYF; cdr3_nt: TGTGCCAGCAACCCTAGCGGGAGGACCCCCTACGAGCAGTACTTC
d_call: -; j_call: TRBJ1-1; v_call: TRBV7-9; clone_size: -; cdr3_aa: CASSHEQGKRTEAFF; cdr3_nt: TGTGCCAGCAGCCACGAACAGGGAAAGAGGACTGAAGCTTTCTTT
d_call: -; j_call: TRBJ1-5; v_call: TRBV4-2; clone_size: once; cdr3_aa: CASSQDAGGGNQPQHF; cdr3_nt: TGTGCCAGCAGCCAAGATGCGGGTGGCGGCAATCAGCCCCAGCATTTT
d_call: -; j_call: TRBJ1-1; v_call: TRBV19; clone_size: -; cdr3_aa: CASRGATEAFF; cdr3_nt: TGTGCCAGTAGAGGGGCGACTGAAGCTTTCTTT
d_call: -; j_call: TRBJ1-5; v_call: TRBV18; clone_size: -; cdr3_aa: CASSPGQNQPQHF; cdr3_nt: TGTGCCAGCTCACCGGGGCAAAATCAGCCCCAGCATTTT
d_call: -; j_call: TRBJ1-2; v_call: TRBV29-1; clone_size: -; cdr3_aa: CSVDSVLSDGYGYTF; cdr3_nt: TGCAGCGTTGATTCGGTGTTGTCTGATGGCTATGGCTACACCTTC
d_call: TRBD2; j_call: TRBJ2-3; v_call: TRBV6-4; clone_size: -; cdr3_aa: CASSELAGEADTQYF; cdr3_nt: TGTGCCAGCAGTGAGCTAGCGGGAGAGGCAGATACGCAGTATTTT
d_call: -; j_call: TRBJ2-3; v_call: TRBV27; clone_size: -; cdr3_aa: CASSPLTEPDTQYF; cdr3_nt: TGTGCCAGCAGTCCTCTGACAGAACCAGATACGCAGTATTTT
d_call: -; j_call: TRBJ2-2; v_call: TRBV4-2; clone_size: -; cdr3_aa: CASSQDETKPPGELFF; cdr3_nt: TGTGCCAGCAGCCAAGACGAGACTAAACCACCCGGGGAGCTGTTTTTT
d_call: -; j_call: TRBJ2-7; v_call: TRBV7-9; clone_size: -; cdr3_aa: CASSLGARRYEQYF; cdr3_nt: TGTGCCAGCAGCTTAGGTGCCAGGCGTTACGAGCAGTACTTC
d_call: TRBD2; j_call: TRBJ2-3; v_call: TRBV5-4; clone_size: -; cdr3_aa: CASSSTGGAADTQYF; cdr3_nt: TGTGCCAGCAGCTCGACGGGGGGGGCTGCAGATACGCAGTATTTT
d_call: -; j_call: TRBJ2-7; v_call: TRBV9; clone_size: -; cdr3_aa: CASSVDGASFYEQYF; cdr3_nt: TGTGCCAGCAGCGTAGATGGAGCCAGTTTTTACGAGCAGTACTTC